What follows are 30 T cell receptor beta chains derived from one specimen sequenced in a study of post-analysis software for immune sequencing data. These receptors' antigens are unknown. Findings and caveats of the study: Four to six TRBV segments appeared more often in patients than in controls, and TRBV5-6, TRBV5-1 and TRBV20-1 were among these.

Every TCR beta cDNA library bore unique molecular identifiers. TCRdb re-analysed the PCR reads in MiXCR, keeping a single row per CDR3 protein. The sample has 150,000 to 200,000 distinct CDR3 sequences, roughly 31% seen once. Sequencing was carried out using blood. These receptors were collected from a girl between 10 and 17 years old with multiple sclerosis.

This clonotype was found once. A much more abundant neighbour one base away suggests this may be a read error. The chain joins TRBV12-3 or TRBV12-4 to TRBJ2-7, with 12 bases that match TRBD2. There are 15 residues in the CDR3. V gave up 6 bases and J gave up 7 bases; unmatched junction bases: 10. CDR3 region: CASSASGRAGNEQYF. The CDR3 coding sequence is TGTGCCAGCAGCGCTAGCGGGAGGGCCGGGAATGAGCAGTACTTC.

For this clonotype: Given a much more abundant clone one base away, this may be a read error. V gene TRBV27 combines with J gene TRBJ2-1; 8 nucleotides align to TRBD2. TRBJ2-7 explains the end of the DNA better; the J call may be wrong. This CDR3 comprises 15 residues. In germline, CDR1 is MNHEY, CDR2 SMNVEV (reference sequence). The CDR3 DNA is TGTGCCAGCAGTCCTAGCGGGTATAACTACAATGAGCAGTACTTC. The encoded protein is CASSPSGYNYNEQYF.

About this clonotype: This may stem from a read error, because a much larger clone lies one nucleotide away. This sequence joins TRBV4-1 and TRBJ2-7; a weak D match, TRBD2 (6 bases). Germline CDR1 MGHRA, CDR2 YSYEKL. Between the trimmed V and J ends, which lost 1 base and 7 bases, there was a span of 17 bases. The CDR3 loop spans 15 amino acids. The CDR3 DNA reads as TGCGCCAGCAGCCAAGGACTAGGATCCGTCAATGAGCAGTACTTC. Its protein is CASSQGLGSVNEQYF.

As for this clonotype: The germline gene is not matched at one end of the junction; a read error may be the cause. The genes are TRBV24-1 and TRBJ1-2; the match to TRBD1 covers 7 bases. Germline V gene lookup returns CDR1 KGHDR and CDR2 SFDVKD. The CDR3 is made up of 15 amino acids. CDR3 region: CATSDELQGPGGCTF. CDR3 DNA: TGTGCCACCAGTGATGAACTACAGGGGCCAGGTGGCTGCACCTTC.

J is TRBJ1-1 and V is TRBV11-2; D gene uncertain. This CDR3 has 13 amino acids. V shed 7 bases and J shed 1 base, with 10 bases lying between them. The germline gives CDR1 SGHAT, CDR2 FQNNGV. In nucleotides, the CDR3 is TGTGCCAGCATCGCCAGGCGGAACACTGAAGCTTTCTTT. Its translation is CASIARRNTEAFF. Supplemented by reference TRBV11-2 and TRBJ1-1, the full variable domain reads EAGVAQSPRYKIIEKRQSVAFWCNPISGHATLYWYQQILGQGPKLLIQFQNNGVVDDSQLPKDRFSAERLKGVDSTLKIQPAKLEDSAVYLCASIARRNTEAFFGQGTRLTVV.

This clonotype was picked up many times. V and J are TRBV5-1 and TRBJ2-1; TRBD1 agrees at 9 bases. Germline lookup yields CDR1 SGHRS and CDR2 YFSETQ. The CDR3 has 15 residues. The trim removed 2 bases at V and 2 bases at J, leaving 2 bases unmatched. The DNA of the CDR3 is TGCGCCAGCAGCTTTGGGACAGGGCCCTACAATGAGCAGTTCTTC. Its translation: CASSFGTGPYNEQFF. Supplemented by reference TRBV5-1 and TRBJ2-1, the full variable domain reads KAGVTQTPRYLIKTRGQQVTLSCSPISGHRSVSWYQQTPGQGLQFLFEYFSETQRNKGNFPGRFSGRQFSNSRSEMNVSTLELGDSALYLCASSFGTGPYNEQFFGPGTRLTVL.

The V and J genes are TRBV18 and TRBJ2-5; 15 bases match TRBD2. Germline V gene sequence: CDR1 KGHSH, CDR2 LQKENI. The CDR3 consists of 17 residues. V was clipped by 3 bases and J by 11 bases; unmatched bases: 13. The CDR3 spells CASSPSGLAGGDDEQYF. CDR3 DNA: TGTGCCAGCTCACCCTCAGGACTAGCGGGAGGGGATGATGAGCAGTACTTC.

This clonotype was seen a single time. A much more abundant neighbour one base away suggests this may be a read error. The chain links TRBV5-1 to TRBJ2-4; 7 bases align to TRBD1. V lost 1 base and J lost 5; bases outside the gene matches: 6. Germline CDR1 and CDR2: SGHRS and YFSETQ. The CDR3 sequence is 15 residues long. CDR3 DNA: TGCGCCAGCAGCTTGACGACAGGGTCCCAAAACATTCAGTACTTC. Translated: CASSLTTGSQNIQYF. The full variable domain, with the rest looked up from reference TRBV5-1 and TRBJ2-4, is KAGVTQTPRYLIKTRGQQVTLSCSPISGHRSVSWYQQTPGQGLQFLFEYFSETQRNKGNFPGRFSGRQFSNSRSEMNVSTLELGDSALYLCASSLTTGSQNIQYFGAGTRLSVL.

The rearrangement joins TRBV6-6 to TRBJ2-3; D not resolved. CDR1 and CDR2 from the germline V gene are MNHNY and SVGAGI (reference sequence). This CDR3 has 13 amino acids. V was trimmed by 4 bases and J by 6 bases, leaving 11 bases between them. The CDR3 DNA reads TGTGCCAGCAGTTTTGGCGTCTCTGATACGCAGTATTTT. This encodes CASSFGVSDTQYF.

V and J are TRBV2 and TRBJ2-3, with D perhaps given as TRBD1 or TRBD2 (5 bases each). V was shortened by 5 bases and J by 4 bases, with 16 bases between the two germline ends. Germline values: CDR1 SNHLY, CDR2 FYNNEI. The CDR3 is 15 amino acids. The CDR3 loop reads CASSRDLSRPDTQYF. The CDR3 DNA reads as TGTGCCAGCAGTAGGGACCTCTCGAGGCCAGATACGCAGTATTTT.

The rearrangement joins TRBV5-5 to TRBJ1-2, with a tentative D call TRBD1 (6 bases). Germline loops: CDR1 SGHKS, CDR2 YYEKEE (reference sequence). Trimming removed 5 bases at V and 0 bases at J, with 20 bases between. CDR3 length: 17 amino acids. CDR3 amino acids: CASSTVPGHETNYGYTF. The CDR3 coding sequence is TGTGCCAGCAGTACAGTTCCGGGACACGAGACTAACTATGGCTACACCTTC.

The sample holds many counts of this clonotype. The CDR3 is CASTVGQGTPLHF. CDR3 bases: TGTGCCAGCACAGTGGGACAGGGGACACCCCTCCACTTT. This sequence joins TRBV12-3 or TRBV12-4 and TRBJ1-6, with 10 positions matching TRBD1. The CDR3 spans 13 residues. V lost 7 bases, J lost 11 bases, and 5 bases stayed unmatched.

The sample holds many counts of this clonotype. The chain employs TRBV7-6 and TRBJ2-4, with 7 positions matching TRBD1. Germline V gives CDR1 SGHVS, CDR2 FNYEAQ. V lost 1 base and J lost 3; bases outside the gene matches: 0. The CDR3 is 14 residues long. The CDR3 spells CASSLGDSKNIQYF. The CDR3 region has the DNA TGTGCCAGCAGCTTAGGGGACAGCAAAAACATTCAGTACTTC.

Remarks on this clonotype: This may stem from a read error, because a much larger clone lies one nucleotide away. The chain uses TRBV20-1 and TRBJ2-5; D is uncertain. The CDR3 extends over 14 amino acids. Trimming removed 3 bases from V and 13 bases from J, with 24 bases in between. Per the germline V gene, CDR1 is DFQATT and CDR2 is SNEGSKA (reference sequence). As DNA, the CDR3 is TGCAGTGCTAGTGCGGTTCCACGAACCTACGAGCTGTACTTC. Its protein is CSASAVPRTYELYF.

Notes on this clonotype: A much larger clone lies one base from this, so it may be a read error. This chain links TRBV9 with TRBJ2-1, with 11 bases that match TRBD2. The trim removed 4 bases at V and 8 bases at J, leaving 8 bases unmatched. The CDR3 contains 15 residues. In germline, CDR1 is SGDLS, CDR2 YYNGEE. The CDR3: CASSTTSGDYDEQFF. CDR3 sequence (DNA): TGTGCCAGCAGCACGACTAGCGGGGATTACGATGAGCAGTTCTTC.

This chain connects TRBV5-5 to TRBJ2-3; 9 bases agree with TRBD1. Germline CDR1 reads SGHKS; CDR2 reads YYEKEE (reference sequence). This CDR3 is 14 amino acids long. The V segment lost 4 bases and the J segment 5 bases; nucleotides outside the gene matches: 5. This chain's CDR3 is CASSPGTGKDTQYF. The CDR3 DNA sequence: TGTGCCAGCAGCCCTGGGACAGGGAAAGATACGCAGTATTTT.

This clonotype showed up many times. V usage is TRBV29-1 and J usage is TRBJ1-6, with 10 positions matching TRBD1. The CDR3 has 13 amino acids. After removal of 5 bases from V and 10 bases from J, the junction contained 5 bases not matched to a gene. Per the germline V gene, CDR1 is SQVTM and CDR2 is ANQGSEA. The DNA for the CDR3 is TGCAGCGTTACCGGGGACAGGGGCTCACCCCTCCACTTT. Its translation is CSVTGDRGSPLHF. The full variable domain, in which reference TRBV29-1 and TRBJ1-6 provide the parts outside the CDR3, is SAVISQKPSRDICQRGTSLTIQCQVDSQVTMMFWYRQQPGQSLTLIATANQGSEATYESGFVIDKFPISRPNLTFSTLTVSNMSPEDSSIYLCSVTGDRGSPLHFGNGTRLTVT.

Points on this clonotype: One base away lies a much larger clone, so this may be a sequencing read error. The rearrangement uses TRBV3-1 and TRBJ2-3, with 11 bases aligning to TRBD1. This CDR3 region has 16 residues. Per germline, CDR1 LGHDT and CDR2 YNNKEL (reference sequence). DNA for the CDR3: TGTGCCGGCAGCCAATTCTTGGGACAGGGGGTAGATACGCAGTATTTT. Translation gives CAGSQFLGQGVDTQYF.

In regard to this clonotype: This clone may be a read error of a much larger clone one base away. The chain recombines TRBV6-5 with TRBJ1-2; D remains unclear. The CDR3 has 14 residues. Trimming took off 0 bases at V and 7 bases at J, with 12 bases between the two ends. Germline-derived CDR1 and CDR2 are MNHEY and SVGAGI. The CDR3 reads CASSYSTADCGYTF. The CDR3 bases are TGTGCCAGCAGTTACTCGACGGCAGACTGTGGCTACACCTTC.

This clonotype was recorded many times. The J gene is TRBJ2-3, the V gene TRBV5-1; the D is unclear. Trimming pared 0 bases from V and 6 bases from J, leaving 17 bases between. CDR3 length: 16 residues. Germline V gene lookup returns CDR1 SGHRS and CDR2 YFSETQ. The CDR3 sequence is CASSLVGLSRADTQYF. The CDR3 DNA is TGCGCCAGCAGCTTGGTAGGCCTCTCCCGTGCCGATACGCAGTATTTT. The full variable domain, in which reference TRBV5-1 and TRBJ2-3 provide the parts outside the CDR3, is KAGVTQTPRYLIKTRGQQVTLSCSPISGHRSVSWYQQTPGQGLQFLFEYFSETQRNKGNFPGRFSGRQFSNSRSEMNVSTLELGDSALYLCASSLVGLSRADTQYFGPGTRLTVL.

The chain links TRBV9 to TRBJ2-1, with D perhaps being TRBD1 or TRBD2 (6 bases each). V was shortened by 3 bases and J by 7 bases, with 17 bases between the two germline ends. CDR1 is SGDLS, CDR2 YYNGEE, per germline. The CDR3 contains 15 residues. This CDR3 reads CASSANRERGNEQFF. The CDR3, as DNA: TGTGCCAGCAGCGCAAACCGGGAGAGGGGGAATGAGCAGTTCTTC.

This clonotype was recorded many times. This chain links TRBV4-1 with TRBJ2-1; D uncertain. Trimming cost V 1 base and J 7 bases, with 5 bases left between them. Germline V gene data show CDR1 as MGHRA and CDR2 as YSYEKL. This CDR3 contains 12 residues. CDR3 sequence reads: CASSQVGNEQFF. CDR3 bases: TGCGCCAGCAGCCAAGTCGGGAATGAGCAGTTCTTC.

As concerns this clonotype: Being one base from a much bigger clone, this may be a read error. This sequence joins TRBV27 and TRBJ2-7; D is undetermined. CDR1 is MNHEY, CDR2 SMNVEV, per germline (reference sequence). This CDR3 has 13 residues. The CDR3 DNA reads as TGTACCAGCAGTTGGGGAAACTCCTACGAGCAGTACTTC. Its protein product is CTSSWGNSYEQYF.

This clonotype was recorded at least ten times. The chain links TRBV7-7 to TRBJ2-3, with TRBD2 identical over 7 bases. Trimming cost V 4 bases and J 4 bases; bases outside gene matches: 5. The CDR3 is 14 residues long. CDR1 and CDR2 (germline): SSHAT, FNYEAQ (reference sequence). CDR3 DNA sequence: TGTGCCAGCAGCTGGGGGGGTCTCTCAGATACGCAGTATTTT. This translates into CASSWGGLSDTQYF. Based on the CDR3 plus reference TRBV7-7 and TRBJ2-3, the full variable domain is GAGVSQSPRYKVTKRGQDVTLRCDPISSHATLYWYQQALGQGPEFLTYFNYEAQPDKSGLPSDRFSAERPEGSISTLTIQRTEQRDSAMYRCASSWGGLSDTQYFGPGTRLTVL.

Comment on this clonotype: This could be a read error, since a much larger clone is one nucleotide away. V is TRBV28 and J is TRBJ2-7, with 8 bases that match TRBD1. V gave up 11 bases and J gave up 1 base; unmatched junction bases: 13. Germline assignment: CDR1 MDHEN and CDR2 SYDVKM. The CDR3 consists of 15 residues. The CDR3 bases are TGTGCCGGCACCCCGACAGGGGAAGGGTCCTACGAGCAGTACTTC. Translating gives CAGTPTGEGSYEQYF.

This clonotype was observed a few times. V is TRBV27 and J is TRBJ1-4, with 10 bases fitting TRBD1. Germline V gives CDR1 MNHEY, CDR2 SMNVEV (reference sequence). This CDR3 is 15 amino acids long. After removal of 5 bases from V and 7 bases from J, the junction contained 7 bases not matched to a gene. CDR3 sequence reads: CASSPWTGGTEKLFF. Here the CDR3 DNA reads TGTGCCAGCAGTCCCTGGACAGGGGGGACTGAAAAACTGTTTTTT.

This chain joins TRBV29-1 and TRBJ2-3; 7 bases fit TRBD1. Germline-derived CDR1 and CDR2 are SQVTM and ANQGSEA. Germline trimming cut 0 bases from V and 0 bases from J; bases unmatched to any gene: 9. This CDR3 is 17 amino acids long. CDR3 sequence reads: CSVEDWPDRVSTDTQYF. CDR3 nucleotide sequence: TGCAGCGTTGAAGACTGGCCCGACAGGGTTAGCACAGATACGCAGTATTTT.

Notes on this clonotype: Given a much more abundant clone one base away, this may be a read error. The chain recombines TRBV5-6 with TRBJ2-1, with D perhaps matching TRBD2 (5 bases). Germline values: CDR1 SGHDT, CDR2 YYEEEE. Trimming shortened V by 4 bases and J by 12 bases, and 11 bases separated the two germline ends. The CDR3 has 11 residues. The chain's CDR3 is CASSRSGGQFF. The CDR3 nucleotides read TGTGCCAGCAGCCGCAGCGGTGGGCAGTTCTTC.

This clonotype was picked up many times. The gene calls are TRBV28 and TRBJ1-2, with 9 bases fitting TRBD1. The CDR3 runs to 13 residues. Germline V gene sequence: CDR1 MDHEN, CDR2 SYDVKM. The junction had 11 bases not matched to a gene; V was cut back by 10 bases and J by 8 bases. The CDR3: CATLTGGSRGYTF. The CDR3 bases are TGTGCCACCTTGACAGGGGGATCTAGAGGCTACACCTTC.

The rearrangement joins TRBV15 to TRBJ2-3, with D hard to call. Trimming pared 1 base from V and 6 bases from J, leaving 17 bases between. The CDR3 extends over 16 amino acids. Germline values: CDR1 LNHNV, CDR2 YYDKDF (reference sequence). DNA of the CDR3: TGTGCCACCAGCAGAGCTAAGGGCATACCCATCGATACGCAGTATTTT. This encodes CATSRAKGIPIDTQYF. The complete variable domain, with remaining parts taken from reference TRBV15 and TRBJ2-3, reads DAMVIQNPRYQVTQFGKPVTLSCSQTLNHNVMYWYQQKSSQAPKLLFHYYDKDFNNEADTPDNFQSRRPNTSFCFLDIRSPGLGDTAMYLCATSRAKGIPIDTQYFGPGTRLTVL.